The 21 T cell receptor beta chains reported below all come from one sample, sequenced in a study of immune evolution from preneoplasia to lung adenocarcinoma. TCRdb's table, derived via immunoSEQ multiplex PCR, lists solely in-frame clones and lacks some. The data hold about 4,000 clones, with around 85% observed a single time. The sequenced sample consisted of FFPE minimally invasive lung adenocarcinoma tissue. These receptor sequences come from a person between 45 and 75 years old with lung adenocarcinoma.

This clone was detected a few times. This chain joins TRBV7-9 and TRBJ2-5, with 9 bases aligning to TRBD2. The CDR3 spans 17 residues. V dropped 5 bases and J dropped 0; count of bases not matched to a gene: 10. CDR1 is SEHNR, CDR2 FQNEAQ, per germline (reference sequence). As DNA, the CDR3 is TGTGCCAGCAGCCCGGTCGGGCGGGGGGGTGACCAAGAGACCCAGTACTTC. Its translation is CASSPVGRGGDQETQYF. Using reference TRBV7-9 and TRBJ2-5 for the parts outside the CDR3, the full variable domain is DTGVSQNPRHKITKRGQNVTFRCDPISEHNRLYWYRQTLGQGPEFLTYFQNEAQLEKSRLLSDRFSAERPKGSFSTLEIQRTEQGDSAMYLCASSPVGRGGDQETQYFGPGTRLLVL.

The genes are TRBV28 and TRBJ2-4; D gene uncertain. In germline, CDR1 is MDHEN, CDR2 SYDVKM. The germline V and J ends were trimmed by 2 bases and 6 bases, with 17 bases remaining between them. This CDR3 is 16 amino acids long. The CDR3 coding sequence is TGTGCCAGCAGTTTAGGGTCCGCCTCGTATGTAAACATTCAGTACTTC. The encoded protein is CASSLGSASYVNIQYF.

The rearrangement uses TRBV30 and TRBJ2-7; no firm D call. The ends were cut back, 0 bases at V and 3 bases at J, with 9 bases in the middle. This CDR3 contains 13 residues. CDR1 is GTSNPN and CDR2 is SVGIG in the germline V gene (reference sequence). The chain's CDR3 is CAWSVDSGYEQYF. Here the CDR3 DNA reads TGTGCCTGGAGTGTAGATTCCGGCTACGAGCAGTACTTC.

The chain recombines TRBV18 with TRBJ2-2; 9 nucleotides align to TRBD1. CDR1 KGHSH and CDR2 LQKENI come from the germline V gene. Unmatched junction bases numbered 4, after V lost 2 bases and J lost 3 bases. The CDR3 is 16 residues long. DNA of the CDR3: TGTGCCAGCTCACCAGGGACAGGGCCGTACACCGGGGAGCTGTTTTTT. Amino acid sequence: CASSPGTGPYTGELFF.

The V and J genes are TRBV27 and TRBJ2-7; possibly TRBD2 for D (5 bases). Germline loops: CDR1 MNHEY, CDR2 SMNVEV (reference sequence). CDR3 size: 13 residues. Trimming cost V 5 bases and J 0 bases, with 8 bases left between them. In DNA, the CDR3 is TGTGCCAGCAGTATTGGGAGCTCCTACGAGCAGTACTTC. Amino acid sequence: CASSIGSSYEQYF.

The chain employs TRBV29-1 and TRBJ2-2; TRBD1 is a possible D gene (6 bases). V was shortened by 4 bases and J by 5 bases, with 14 bases between the two germline ends. This CDR3 has 14 amino acids. Germline V gene lookup returns CDR1 SQVTM and CDR2 ANQGSEA. CDR3 loop: CSVASGDGTGELFF. CDR3 nucleotide sequence: TGCAGCGTTGCCTCAGGGGACGGTACCGGGGAGCTGTTTTTT.

The rearrangement links TRBV4-1 to TRBJ1-5; 7 positions match TRBD1. This CDR3 has 13 residues. V lost 6 bases and J lost 4; bases outside the gene matches: 3. Germline assignment: CDR1 MGHRA and CDR2 YSYEKL. CDR3 loop: CASRGQPNQPQHF. DNA of the CDR3: TGCGCCAGCAGGGGACAGCCAAATCAGCCCCAGCATTTT.

The genes are TRBV2 and TRBJ1-6, with unresolved D. Trimming pared 4 bases from V and 6 bases from J, leaving 10 bases between. CDR1 and CDR2 from the germline V gene are SNHLY and FYNNEI. The CDR3 extends over 14 amino acids. CDR3 DNA sequence: TGTGCCAGCAGTGCTCTTGGGAGTAATTCACCCCTCCACTTT. Its translation is CASSALGSNSPLHF. The full variable domain, completed using reference TRBV2 and TRBJ1-6, is EPEVTQTPSHQVTQMGQEVILRCVPISNHLYFYWYRQILGQKVEFLVSFYNNEISEKSEIFDDQFSVERPDGSNFTLKIRSTKLEDSAMYFCASSALGSNSPLHFGNGTRLTVT.

This chain joins TRBV27 and TRBJ1-1; unclear D gene. Germline lookup yields CDR1 MNHEY and CDR2 SMNVEV (reference sequence). The CDR3 runs 14 residues. The V gene lost 6 bases and the J gene lost 1 base, with 12 bases spanning the gap. The CDR3 protein is CASSRESANTEAFF. In DNA form, the CDR3 reads TGTGCCAGCAGCCGGGAATCAGCGAACACTGAAGCTTTCTTT.

CDR3 amino acids: CASWGIGTRDEQYF. In DNA, the CDR3 is TGTGCCAGCTGGGGAATCGGGACAAGGGATGAGCAGTACTTC. The V and J genes are TRBV27 and TRBJ2-7, with D perhaps matching TRBD1 (6 bases). The CDR3 covers 14 residues. Germline V gives CDR1 MNHEY, CDR2 SMNVEV (reference sequence). With 8 bases removed from V and 7 bases from J, the gap between germline ends came to 21 bases.

This chain uses TRBV30 with TRBJ1-1; D unresolved. The V gene lost 0 bases and the J gene lost 0 bases, with 11 bases spanning the gap. The CDR3 consists of 15 residues. The germline V gene has CDR1 GTSNPN and CDR2 SVGIG (reference sequence). The CDR3, as DNA: TGTGCCTGGAGTGTAGCGGGGTTGCTGAACACTGAAGCTTTCTTT. This sequence encodes CAWSVAGLLNTEAFF.

The chain is built from TRBV30 and TRBJ1-6, with D possibly matching TRBD1 (5 bases). This CDR3 is 12 amino acids long. Per germline, CDR1 GTSNPN and CDR2 SVGIG (reference sequence). Deletions cut 4 bases from V and 10 bases from J, with 11 bases between. This chain's CDR3 is CAWNRPYSPLHF. The CDR3 coding sequence is TGTGCCTGGAACAGGCCTTACTCACCCCTCCACTTT.

The chain combines TRBV29-1 with TRBJ2-7; 7 nucleotides align to TRBD1. CDR1 is SQVTM, CDR2 ANQGSEA, per germline. The ends lost 4 bases at V and 3 bases at J; junction bases unmatched: 9. The CDR3 runs to 14 residues. CDR3 amino acids: CSVAGQEIVYEQYF. DNA of the CDR3: TGCAGCGTTGCAGGACAGGAAATAGTCTACGAGCAGTACTTC.

V is TRBV5-6 and J is TRBJ1-5, with no clear D. CDR1 and CDR2 from the germline V gene are SGHDT and YYEEEE. The germline V and J ends were trimmed by 0 bases and 5 bases, with 3 bases remaining between them. This CDR3 contains 12 residues. The CDR3 sequence: CASSLGDQPQHF. The CDR3 DNA reads TGTGCCAGCAGCTTGGGGGATCAGCCCCAGCATTTT.

The CDR3 DNA sequence: TGCAGCGCCACAAGGTTGTTGGACTCTGGGGCCAACGTCCTGACTTTC. Amino acids: CSATRLLDSGANVLTF. The chain couples TRBV29-1 to TRBJ2-6; D is uncertain. V lost 7 bases and J lost 0, with 16 bases in between. Germline loops: CDR1 SQVTM, CDR2 ANQGSEA. The CDR3 runs to 16 residues. The variable domain in full, completed from reference TRBV29-1 and TRBJ2-6, reads SAVISQKPSRDICQRGTSLTIQCQVDSQVTMMFWYRQQPGQSLTLIATANQGSEATYESGFVIDKFPISRPNLTFSTLTVSNMSPEDSSIYLCSATRLLDSGANVLTFGAGSRLTVL.

The chain employs TRBV7-9 and TRBJ2-5; TRBD2 matches 13 bases. Germline assignment: CDR1 SEHNR and CDR2 FQNEAQ (reference sequence). Trimming cost V 2 bases and J 5 bases; bases outside gene matches: 8. The CDR3 is made up of 17 amino acids. This chain's CDR3 is CASSLTSGGADWETQYF. The CDR3 coding sequence is TGTGCCAGCAGCTTAACTAGCGGGGGGGCCGACTGGGAGACCCAGTACTTC. Filled out from reference TRBV7-9 and TRBJ2-5, the complete variable domain reads DTGVSQNPRHKITKRGQNVTFRCDPISEHNRLYWYRQTLGQGPEFLTYFQNEAQLEKSRLLSDRFSAERPKGSFSTLEIQRTEQGDSAMYLCASSLTSGGADWETQYFGPGTRLLVL.

V usage is TRBV14 and J usage is TRBJ2-7; D ambiguous. The CDR3 extends over 15 amino acids. V dropped 0 bases and J dropped 3 bases, with 12 bases sitting between them. CDR1 is SGHDN, CDR2 FVKESK, per germline. The CDR3 protein is CASSQDPASGYEQYF. The CDR3, as DNA: TGTGCCAGCAGCCAAGATCCGGCCAGTGGCTACGAGCAGTACTTC.

In its sample, this clone was seen once. The chain couples TRBV6-4 to TRBJ1-4; D is possibly TRBD1 (5 bases). The CDR3 loop spans 12 amino acids. V was cut by 6 bases and J by 10 bases, with 12 bases left in between. Germline V CDR1 and CDR2: MRHNA, SNTAGT. CDR3 sequence reads: CASSLWGVKLFF. The CDR3 bases are TGTGCCAGCAGCCTTTGGGGGGTAAAACTGTTTTTT.

CDR3 protein: CASTGGSTEAFF. As DNA, the CDR3 is TGTGCCAGCACAGGGGGGAGCACTGAAGCTTTCTTT. The chain uses TRBV9 and TRBJ1-1; TRBD1 matches at 7 bases. From germline, CDR1 is SGDLS and CDR2 YYNGEE. Trimming at V came to 6 bases and at J to 4 bases, leaving 3 bases not matched to a gene. The CDR3 has 12 amino acids. Filled out from reference TRBV9 and TRBJ1-1, the complete variable domain reads DSGVTQTPKHLITATGQRVTLRCSPRSGDLSVYWYQQSLDQGLQFLIQYYNGEERAKGNILERFSAQQFPDLHSELNLSSLELGDSALYFCASTGGSTEAFFGQGTRLTVV.

The chain couples TRBV4-1 to TRBJ2-7; D could derive from TRBD1 or TRBD2 (5 bases each). V was trimmed by 1 base and J by 3 bases, leaving 13 bases between them. The CDR3 totals 15 residues. Germline CDR1 is MGHRA and CDR2 is YSYEKL. This chain's CDR3 is CASSQAKEGIYEQYF. CDR3 bases: TGCGCCAGCAGCCAAGCGAAAGAGGGGATCTACGAGCAGTACTTC.

J is TRBJ2-5 and V is TRBV6-6; 7 bases map to TRBD2. The closer fit of TRBJ2-7 to the DNA end suggests the J call may be wrong. The CDR3 is 14 amino acids. The germline V gene has CDR1 MNHNY and CDR2 SVGAGI (reference sequence). In DNA, the CDR3 is TGTGCCAGCAGTTACCCGGGACTAAACTACGAGCAGTACTTC. Translated: CASSYPGLNYEQYF.